The 19 T cell receptor beta chains reported below all come from one sample, sequenced in a study of shared clonotypes between healthy human individuals (TCRdb year 2020). Library generation was performed with the immunoSEQ multiplex PCR assay. The table comes from immuneACCESS by way of TCRdb, which keeps in-frame sequences with V and J called. Part of the clones is missing from these tables; in studies checked, under half for an unresolved V gene and the rest for unknown reasons. This sample comprises over 800,000 clones, nearly 95% of them detected only once. The ten most abundant clones make up approximately 25% of the sample. CD8 naive samples were obtained by positive selection for CCR7 among CD45RO-negative cells, yielding a CD45RA+CCR7+ population from which TemRA cells were excluded. The source material was naive CD8+ T cells sorted from blood. The cell subset or site label on this specimen signifies: CD45RA+CCR7+. Receptors originate from a man aged 25-45 years in good health.

The V and J genes are TRBV5-1 and TRBJ1-4, with D unresolved. Germline CDR1 SGHRS, CDR2 YFSETQ. V gave up 0 bases and J gave up 4 bases, with 10 bases separating them. There are 15 residues in the CDR3. CDR3 in amino acids: CASSLAGQFNEKLFF. In DNA, the CDR3 is TGCGCCAGCAGCTTGGCTGGGCAGTTTAATGAAAAACTGTTTTTT.

The chain combines TRBV9 with TRBJ1-1, with unresolved D. The germline V gene encodes CDR1 SGDLS and CDR2 YYNGEE. With 1 base removed from V and 4 bases from J, the gap between germline ends came to 8 bases. The CDR3 is 13 residues long. CDR3 residues: CASSVRTGTEAFF. In DNA form, the CDR3 reads TGTGCCAGCAGCGTAAGAACGGGCACTGAAGCTTTCTTT.

J is TRBJ2-1 and V is TRBV2; 12 positions agree with TRBD2. Germline V gives CDR1 SNHLY, CDR2 FYNNEI. Trimming cost V 3 bases and J 7 bases; bases outside gene matches: 10. The CDR3 loop spans 17 amino acids. The CDR3 nucleotides are TGTGCCAGCAGTGATAGGCTAGCGGGAGGGCGGTGGAATGAGCAGTTCTTC. This translates into CASSDRLAGGRWNEQFF. Drawing the rest from reference TRBV2 and TRBJ2-1, the complete variable domain is EPEVTQTPSHQVTQMGQEVILRCVPISNHLYFYWYRQILGQKVEFLVSFYNNEISEKSEIFDDQFSVERPDGSNFTLKIRSTKLEDSAMYFCASSDRLAGGRWNEQFFGPGTRLTVL.

The rearrangement joins TRBV6-5 to TRBJ2-7; unclear D gene. The CDR3 spans 13 residues. Germline CDR1 is MNHEY and CDR2 is SVGAGI. The V end lost 0 bases, the J end lost 4 bases, and 7 bases lay between the germline ends. CDR3 in DNA: TGTGCCAGCAGTTACTCGAACGCGTACGAGCAGTACTTC. Its translation: CASSYSNAYEQYF.

In the case of this clone: Other DNA sequences of this sample code for an identical CDR3. This CDR3 is CASSPWTGGTGELFF. CDR3 sequence (DNA): TGTGCCAGCAGTCCCTGGACAGGGGGCACCGGGGAGCTGTTTTTT. The chain has TRBV27 and TRBJ2-2; 10 positions agree with TRBD1. The CDR3 covers 15 residues. In germline, CDR1 is MNHEY, CDR2 SMNVEV (reference sequence). The J segment lost 4 bases and the V segment lost 5 bases, leaving 4 bases of the junction unmatched.

The chain joins TRBV11-2 to TRBJ2-3; 11 nucleotides align to TRBD2. This CDR3 region has 18 residues. CDR1 is SGHAT, CDR2 FQNNGV, per germline. J gave up 4 bases and V 1 base, and 10 bases lay outside the gene matches. This CDR3 reads CASSLGVLTSGTSDTQYF. The CDR3 DNA follows: TGTGCCAGCAGCTTAGGGGTCCTGACTAGCGGGACGTCAGATACGCAGTATTTT.

The chain couples TRBV27 to TRBJ2-1; 14 nucleotides agree with TRBD2. V was clipped by 5 bases and J by 9 bases; unmatched bases: 6. Germline lookup yields CDR1 MNHEY and CDR2 SMNVEV (reference sequence). This CDR3 contains 15 residues. CDR3 sequence (DNA): TGTGCCAGCAGTCCGGGACTAGCGGGAGTGGTTGAGCAGTTCTTC. This encodes CASSPGLAGVVEQFF.

The chain combines TRBV29-1 with TRBJ2-1; 10 bases align to TRBD2. Germline CDR1 is SQVTM and CDR2 is ANQGSEA. After removal of 4 bases from V and 4 bases from J, the junction contained 13 bases not matched to a gene. CDR3 size: 17 residues. The CDR3 loop is CSVVGLAGAYGYNEQFF. The CDR3 coding sequence is TGCAGCGTTGTTGGCCTAGCGGGGGCGTACGGGTACAATGAGCAGTTCTTC.

The chain combines TRBV19 with TRBJ2-7; 7 bases fit TRBD1. This CDR3 is built from 14 residues. CDR1 and CDR2 (germline): LNHDA, SQIVND (reference sequence). Unmatched junction bases numbered 4, after V lost 5 bases and J lost 0 bases. CDR3: CASSSTGTSYEQYF. CDR3 sequence (DNA): TGTGCCAGTAGTTCGACAGGGACCTCCTACGAGCAGTACTTC.

This rearrangement joins TRBV18 to TRBJ2-4; D possibly uses TRBD1 or TRBD2 (5 bases each). Germline CDR1 is KGHSH and CDR2 is LQKENI. The V end was cut by 6 bases, the J end by 0 bases, with 18 bases between. This CDR3 is 17 amino acids long. The CDR3 DNA reads TGTGCCAGCTCTCACCGGGGACGTAGAGGAGCCAAAAACATTCAGTACTTC. Residues: CASSHRGRRGAKNIQYF.

This clone is a singleton in its sample. The chain uses TRBV7-6 and TRBJ2-2; possibly TRBD1 for D (6 bases). V shed 2 bases and J shed 7 bases, with 14 bases lying between them. The CDR3 covers 15 residues. CDR1 and CDR2 from the germline V gene are SGHVS and FNYEAQ. In DNA, the CDR3 is TGTGCCAGCAGCTTAATGCTGGGGGCCAACGGGGAGCTGTTTTTT. Protein sequence: CASSLMLGANGELFF.

The rearrangement links TRBV7-6 to TRBJ1-2; D gene ambiguous. Germline values: CDR1 SGHVS, CDR2 FNYEAQ. The CDR3 sequence is 13 residues long. V was clipped by 5 bases and J by 6 bases, with 13 bases between them. The CDR3 DNA is TGTGCCAGCAGCCTCGATGGTGGGGATGGCTACACCTTC. Translation gives CASSLDGGDGYTF.

J is TRBJ2-5 and V is TRBV5-6; TRBD2 agrees at 7 bases. Trimming removed 3 bases from V and 0 bases from J; junction bases left unmatched: 8. From germline, CDR1 is SGHDT and CDR2 YYEEEE. The CDR3 has 16 residues. This chain's CDR3 is CASSSSGGAYQETQYF. CDR3 DNA: TGTGCCAGCAGCTCTAGCGGAGGGGCGTACCAAGAGACCCAGTACTTC.

The V and J genes are TRBV4-1 and TRBJ1-5; D may be TRBD1 (5 bases). V lost 3 bases and J 1 base, leaving 16 bases between the germline ends. The CDR3 loop spans 17 amino acids. The germline gives CDR1 MGHRA, CDR2 YSYEKL. The CDR3 DNA follows: TGCGCCAGCAGCCAGGGAACGGGACCGACAAGCAATCAGCCCCAGCATTTT. Residues: CASSQGTGPTSNQPQHF.

The rearrangement links TRBV11-1 to TRBJ2-1, with D perhaps TRBD2 (6 bases). Germline loops: CDR1 SGHAT, CDR2 FQDESV (reference sequence). V was trimmed by 1 base and J by 1 base, leaving 11 bases between them. The CDR3 contains 16 residues. Here the CDR3 DNA reads TGTGCCAGCAGCTTAGTGGGGCTAGCGTCCTACAATGAGCAGTTCTTC. Amino acid sequence: CASSLVGLASYNEQFF.

The V and J genes are TRBV11-2 and TRBJ2-7, with unresolved D. Trimming cost V 0 bases and J 6 bases, with 6 bases left between them. Germline assignment: CDR1 SGHAT and CDR2 FQNNGV. The CDR3 loop spans 12 amino acids. DNA for the CDR3: TGTGCCAGCAGCTTAGATCGAGCCGAGCAGTACTTC. Protein product: CASSLDRAEQYF.

V is TRBV6-5 and J is TRBJ1-1, with D possibly TRBD1 on 5 matching bases. Germline V lookup: CDR1 MNHEY, CDR2 SVGAGI. Trimming shortened V by 0 bases and J by 1 base, and 9 bases separated the two germline ends. CDR3 length equals 15 residues. In nucleotides, the CDR3 is TGTGCCAGCAGTTACTCGCAGGGAGGGAACACTGAAGCTTTCTTT. Its protein is CASSYSQGGNTEAFF.

The rearrangement joins TRBV30 to TRBJ2-7, with a possible D match to TRBD1 (7 bases). This CDR3 contains 13 residues. Per germline, CDR1 GTSNPN and CDR2 SVGIG (reference sequence). The V gene lost 2 bases and the J gene lost 6 bases, with 14 bases spanning the gap. CDR3 sequence: CAWSTSGGSEQYF. CDR3 nucleotide sequence: TGTGCCTGGAGTACCTCAGGGGGGAGCGAGCAGTACTTC. The entire variable domain, with the rest obtained from reference TRBV30 and TRBJ2-7, is as follows: SQTIHQWPATLVQPVGSPLSLECTVEGTSNPNLYWYRQAAGRGLQLLFYSVGIGQISSEVPQNLSASRPQDRQFILSSKKLLLSDSGFYLCAWSTSGGSEQYFGPGTRLTVT.

J is TRBJ1-1 and V is TRBV7-9, with D uncertain. The V gene lost 7 bases and the J gene lost 2 bases, with 17 bases spanning the gap. Germline V gives CDR1 SEHNR, CDR2 FQNEAQ (reference sequence). The CDR3 is made up of 15 amino acids. The CDR3 is CASNSPARLNTEAFF. For the CDR3, the DNA is TGTGCCAGCAACTCCCCCGCCCGGTTAAACACTGAAGCTTTCTTT.